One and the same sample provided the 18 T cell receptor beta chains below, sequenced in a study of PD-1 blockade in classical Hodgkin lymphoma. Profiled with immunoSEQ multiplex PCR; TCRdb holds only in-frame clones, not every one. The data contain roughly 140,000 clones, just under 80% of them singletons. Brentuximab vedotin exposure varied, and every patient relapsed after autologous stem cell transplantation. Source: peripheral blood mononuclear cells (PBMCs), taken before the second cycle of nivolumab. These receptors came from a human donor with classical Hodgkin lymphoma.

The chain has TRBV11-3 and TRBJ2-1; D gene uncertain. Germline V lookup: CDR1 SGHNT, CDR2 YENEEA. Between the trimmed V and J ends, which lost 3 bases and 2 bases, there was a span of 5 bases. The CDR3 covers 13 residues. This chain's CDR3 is CASSFRAYNEQFF. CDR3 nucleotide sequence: TGTGCCAGCAGCTTCCGGGCCTACAATGAGCAGTTCTTC.

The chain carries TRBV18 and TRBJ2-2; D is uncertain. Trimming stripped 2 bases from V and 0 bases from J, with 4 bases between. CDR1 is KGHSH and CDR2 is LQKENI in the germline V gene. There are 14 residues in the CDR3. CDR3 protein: CASSPMSNTGELFF. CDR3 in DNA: TGTGCCAGCTCACCAATGTCGAACACCGGGGAGCTGTTTTTT.

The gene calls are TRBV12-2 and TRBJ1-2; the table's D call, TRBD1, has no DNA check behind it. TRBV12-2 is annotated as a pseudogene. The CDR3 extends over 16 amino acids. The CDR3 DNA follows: TGTGCAAGTCGCATATTGGGACAACGCTCTAACTATGGCTACACCTTC. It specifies CASRILGQRSNYGYTF.

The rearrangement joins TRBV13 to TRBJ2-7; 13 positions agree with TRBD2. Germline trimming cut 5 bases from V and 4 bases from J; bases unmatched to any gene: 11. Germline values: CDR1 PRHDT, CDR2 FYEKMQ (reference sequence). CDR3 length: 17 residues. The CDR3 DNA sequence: TGTGCCAGCAGCCGTTTCCCCGGACTAGCGGGGGTTTACGAGCAGTACTTC. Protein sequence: CASSRFPGLAGVYEQYF.

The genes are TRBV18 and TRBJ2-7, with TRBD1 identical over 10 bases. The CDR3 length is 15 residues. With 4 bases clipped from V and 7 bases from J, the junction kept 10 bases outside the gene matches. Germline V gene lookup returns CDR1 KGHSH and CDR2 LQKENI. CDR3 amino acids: CASSLGQGSGQEQYF. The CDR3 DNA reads TGTGCCAGCTCACTGGGACAGGGGTCGGGGCAAGAGCAGTACTTC. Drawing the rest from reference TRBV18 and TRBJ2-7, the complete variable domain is NAGVMQNPRHLVRRRGQEARLRCSPMKGHSHVYWYRQLPEEGLKFMVYLQKENIIDESGMPKERFSAEFPKEGPSILRIQQVVRGDSAAYFCASSLGQGSGQEQYFGPGTRLTVT.

CDR3 nucleotides: TGTGCCAGCAGCTTGGGGTACAACTATAACCAGCCCCAGCATTTT. Protein sequence: CASSLGYNYNQPQHF. This chain links TRBV5-8 with TRBJ1-5; D remains ambiguous. The CDR3 length is 15 residues. In germline, CDR1 is SGHTS, CDR2 YDEGEE. Trimming took off 0 bases at V and 7 bases at J, with 14 bases between the two ends.

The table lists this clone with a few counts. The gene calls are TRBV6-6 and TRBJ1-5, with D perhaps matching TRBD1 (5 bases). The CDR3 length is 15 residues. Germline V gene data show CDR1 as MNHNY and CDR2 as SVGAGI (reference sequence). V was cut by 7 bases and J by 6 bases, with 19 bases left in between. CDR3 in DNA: TGTGCCAGCACCCCCCTCGGGGGTCAGCGTCAGCCCCAGCATTTT. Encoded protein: CASTPLGGQRQPQHF.

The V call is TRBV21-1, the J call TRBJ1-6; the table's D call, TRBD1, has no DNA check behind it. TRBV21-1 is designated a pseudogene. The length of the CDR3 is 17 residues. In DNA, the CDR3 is TGTGCCAGCAGCAAACGGGACAGGGGTTGGAAGAATTCACCCCTCCACTTT. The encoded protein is CASSKRDRGWKNSPLHF.

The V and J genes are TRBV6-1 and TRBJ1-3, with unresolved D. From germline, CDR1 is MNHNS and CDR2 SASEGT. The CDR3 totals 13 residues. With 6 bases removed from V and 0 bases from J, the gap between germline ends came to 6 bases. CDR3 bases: TGTGCCAGCAGCGGGAGCTCTGGAAACACCATATATTTT. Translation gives CASSGSSGNTIYF.

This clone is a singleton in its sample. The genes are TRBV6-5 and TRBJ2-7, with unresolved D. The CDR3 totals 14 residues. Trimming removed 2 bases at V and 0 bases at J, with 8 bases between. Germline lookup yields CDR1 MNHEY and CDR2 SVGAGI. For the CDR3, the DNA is TGTGCCAGCAGTTACAGACTGAGCTCCTACGAGCAGTACTTC. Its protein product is CASSYRLSSYEQYF.

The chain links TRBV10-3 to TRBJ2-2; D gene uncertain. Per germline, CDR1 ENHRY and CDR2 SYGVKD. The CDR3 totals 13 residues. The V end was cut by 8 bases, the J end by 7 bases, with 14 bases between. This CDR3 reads CAIGENAVGELFF. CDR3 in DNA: TGTGCCATCGGGGAAAATGCGGTCGGGGAGCTGTTTTTT.

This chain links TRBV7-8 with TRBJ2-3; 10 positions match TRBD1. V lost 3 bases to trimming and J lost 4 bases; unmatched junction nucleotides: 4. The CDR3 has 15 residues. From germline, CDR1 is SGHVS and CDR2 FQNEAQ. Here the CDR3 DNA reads TGTGCCAGCAGCTTCGGGACAGGGGATTCAGATACGCAGTATTTT. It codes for CASSFGTGDSDTQYF.

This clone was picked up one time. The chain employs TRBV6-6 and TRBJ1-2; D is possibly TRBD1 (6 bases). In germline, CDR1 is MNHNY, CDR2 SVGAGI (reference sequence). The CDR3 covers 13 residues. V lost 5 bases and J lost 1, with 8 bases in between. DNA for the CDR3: TGTGCCAGCAGTCTACAGGGTAACTATGGCTACACCTTC. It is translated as CASSLQGNYGYTF.

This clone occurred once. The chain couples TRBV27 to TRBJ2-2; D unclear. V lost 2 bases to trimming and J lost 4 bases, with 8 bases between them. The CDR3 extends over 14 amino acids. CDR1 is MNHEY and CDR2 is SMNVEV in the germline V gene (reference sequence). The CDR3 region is CASSLGQTTGELFF. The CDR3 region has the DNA TGTGCCAGCAGTTTAGGGCAGACCACCGGGGAGCTGTTTTTT.

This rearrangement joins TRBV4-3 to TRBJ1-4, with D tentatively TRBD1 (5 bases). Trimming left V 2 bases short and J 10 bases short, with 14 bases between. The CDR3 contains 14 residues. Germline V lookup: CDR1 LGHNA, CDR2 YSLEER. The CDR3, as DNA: TGCGCCAGCAGCCAAACAGGAGCCCTTAGAAAACTGTTTTTT. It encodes CASSQTGALRKLFF.

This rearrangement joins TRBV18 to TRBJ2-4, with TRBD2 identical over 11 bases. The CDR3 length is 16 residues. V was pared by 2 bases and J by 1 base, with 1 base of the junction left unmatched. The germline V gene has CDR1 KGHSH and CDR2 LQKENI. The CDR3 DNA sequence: TGTGCCAGCTCACCAACTAGCGGGAGCGCCAAAAACATTCAGTACTTC. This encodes CASSPTSGSAKNIQYF. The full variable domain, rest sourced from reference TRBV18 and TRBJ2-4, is NAGVMQNPRHLVRRRGQEARLRCSPMKGHSHVYWYRQLPEEGLKFMVYLQKENIIDESGMPKERFSAEFPKEGPSILRIQQVVRGDSAAYFCASSPTSGSAKNIQYFGAGTRLSVL.

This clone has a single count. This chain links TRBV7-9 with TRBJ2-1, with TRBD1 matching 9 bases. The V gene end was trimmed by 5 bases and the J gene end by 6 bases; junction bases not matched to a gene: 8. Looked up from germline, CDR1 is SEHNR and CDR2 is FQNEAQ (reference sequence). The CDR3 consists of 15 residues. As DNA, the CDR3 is TGTGCCAGCAGCCCGGGACAGGGAGGTTTCAATGAGCAGTTCTTC. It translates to CASSPGQGGFNEQFF.

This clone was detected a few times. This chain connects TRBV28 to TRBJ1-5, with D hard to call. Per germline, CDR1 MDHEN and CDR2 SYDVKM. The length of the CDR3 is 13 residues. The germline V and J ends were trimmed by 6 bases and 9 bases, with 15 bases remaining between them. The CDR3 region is CASRTDPLGPQHF. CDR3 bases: TGTGCCAGCAGAACTGACCCGCTGGGGCCCCAGCATTTT.